The 30 T cell receptor beta chains given below trace back to one sample, sequenced in a study of CD8 T cells in ankylosing spondylitis. Their cognate antigens are unknown. The study's findings and limits: Eight highly homologous variants made up a TCR beta motif, and this motif appeared characteristic of ankylosing spondylitis blood.

TCRdb independently ran MiXCR on the 5' RACE reads; one entry per CDR3 protein. The repertoire holds 250,000 to 350,000 distinct CDR3 sequences, with roughly 8% as singletons. The sample comprised blood, either unsorted or a sorted T cell fraction (not recorded which). These receptors all come from a male donor with ankylosing spondylitis.

V and J are TRBV5-1 and TRBJ2-5; 8 bases align to TRBD1. This CDR3 comprises 17 residues. Germline assignment: CDR1 SGHRS and CDR2 YFSETQ. V shed 4 bases, J shed 0 bases, and the junction held 11 bases outside the gene matches. The CDR3 DNA reads TGCGCCAGCAGCCCAAGGCCCCGGGACAGGTACCAAGAGACCCAGTACTTC. Translated, it gives CASSPRPRDRYQETQYF.

The chain recombines TRBV28 with TRBJ2-2; D is undetermined. This CDR3 has 13 residues. Between the trimmed V and J ends, which lost 11 bases and 6 bases, there was a span of 16 bases. CDR1 is MDHEN, CDR2 SYDVKM, per germline. The DNA of the CDR3 is TGTGCCGTACCTGGTGGGGTCCCCGGGGAGCTGTTTTTT. It translates to CAVPGGVPGELFF.

The chain has TRBV18 and TRBJ2-1; 7 bases are shared with TRBD2. V lost 3 bases, J lost 7 bases, and 9 bases stayed unmatched. Germline-derived CDR1 and CDR2 are KGHSH and LQKENI. This CDR3 contains 15 residues. The CDR3 DNA reads TGTGCCAGCTCACCCGCCGGGAGGCCGGAGAATGAGCAGTTCTTC. Its translation: CASSPAGRPENEQFF.

The genes are TRBV5-1 and TRBJ2-7, with 9 bases matching TRBD1. Germline V gene sequence: CDR1 SGHRS, CDR2 YFSETQ. The CDR3 is 15 amino acids. Trimming cost V 0 bases and J 3 bases; bases outside gene matches: 4. The CDR3 is CASSLGTGDFYEQYF. The CDR3 nucleotides are TGCGCCAGCAGCTTGGGGACAGGGGACTTCTACGAGCAGTACTTC.

The CDR3 nucleotides read TGTGCCAGCAGCCAAGGACAGACCTTTTACGAGCAGTACTTC. This codes for CASSQGQTFYEQYF. The chain joins TRBV3-1 to TRBJ2-7; tentative D call: TRBD1 (5 bases). Germline CDR1 LGHDT, CDR2 YNNKEL (reference sequence). Trimming shortened V by 1 base and J by 4 bases, and 11 bases separated the two germline ends. The CDR3 sequence is 14 residues long.

The chain employs TRBV28 and TRBJ1-2; D not certain. V lost 5 bases to trimming and J lost 5 bases, with 9 bases between them. CDR3 size: 12 residues. Germline assignment: CDR1 MDHEN and CDR2 SYDVKM. The CDR3: CASSGGPYGYTF. The CDR3 nucleotides read TGTGCCAGCAGTGGAGGACCTTATGGCTACACCTTC.

This clonotype has a handful of counts. V is TRBV4-1 and J is TRBJ2-7; perhaps TRBD1 as D (5 bases). This CDR3 has 14 residues. The germline V and J ends were trimmed by 0 bases and 2 bases, with 8 bases remaining between them. Germline CDR1 MGHRA, CDR2 YSYEKL. CDR3 amino acids: CASSQESGTYEQYF. CDR3 sequence (DNA): TGCGCCAGCAGCCAAGAATCAGGGACCTACGAGCAGTACTTC.

This clonotype has more than one count but fewer than ten. The chain employs TRBV5-1 and TRBJ2-1; 7 bases map to TRBD2. This CDR3 is built from 17 residues. V lost 3 bases, J lost 9 bases, and 18 bases stayed unmatched. CDR1 is SGHRS and CDR2 is YFSETQ in the germline V gene. The CDR3 reads CASSSQGAGSSHGEQFF. The CDR3 nucleotides read TGCGCCAGCAGCTCCCAAGGAGCGGGAAGTTCACATGGTGAGCAGTTCTTC.

This clonotype was recorded at least ten times. The chain couples TRBV2 to TRBJ2-1; D gene uncertain. V lost 1 base and J 8 bases, leaving 9 bases between the germline ends. Germline V gives CDR1 SNHLY, CDR2 FYNNEI. The CDR3 runs 13 residues. CDR3 in amino acids: CASSEVRVHEQFF. The CDR3 nucleotides read TGTGCCAGCAGTGAAGTAAGGGTACATGAGCAGTTCTTC.

This clonotype occurred many times. The gene calls are TRBV7-3 and TRBJ2-1, with 8 bases fitting TRBD1. The germline V gene encodes CDR1 SGHTA and CDR2 FQGTGA. This CDR3 contains 15 residues. Unmatched junction bases numbered 10, after V lost 5 bases and J lost 7 bases. The CDR3 is CASSTTGAAANEQFF. The CDR3 DNA reads TGTGCCAGCAGCACGACAGGGGCCGCTGCAAATGAGCAGTTCTTC.

There are a few counts of this clonotype. V is TRBV29-1 and J is TRBJ2-1; D tentatively reads TRBD1 or TRBD2 (5 bases each). The germline V gene encodes CDR1 SQVTM and CDR2 ANQGSEA. The CDR3 has 15 residues. V was cut by 3 bases and J by 0 bases, with 12 bases left in between. Written as DNA, the CDR3 is TGCAGCGTTGAGGGAGACAGTAGCTCCTACAATGAGCAGTTCTTC. Residues: CSVEGDSSSYNEQFF.

This clonotype was seen at least ten times. V usage is TRBV24-1 and J usage is TRBJ2-7, with D hard to call. Trimming left V 4 bases short and J 3 bases short, with 12 bases between. The CDR3 runs 14 residues. Germline V gene sequence: CDR1 KGHDR, CDR2 SFDVKD. The CDR3 nucleotides read TGTGCCACCAGTGAGAGAGACAATCTCTACGAGCAGTACTTC. Amino acid sequence: CATSERDNLYEQYF.

The chain has TRBV5-1 and TRBJ1-1; 8 bases are a match to TRBD1. V was clipped by 4 bases and J by 8 bases; unmatched bases: 7. The CDR3 extends over 13 amino acids. CDR1 SGHRS and CDR2 YFSETQ come from the germline V gene. The CDR3 loop is CASSRGQGGEAFF. CDR3 coding DNA: TGCGCCAGCAGCCGTGGACAGGGCGGGGAAGCTTTCTTT.

The table lists this clonotype with a few counts. V is TRBV20-1 and J is TRBJ2-3; D is possibly TRBD2 (6 bases). CDR3 length: 14 amino acids. The V gene's germline CDR1 is DFQATT and CDR2 SNEGSKA (reference sequence). Between the trimmed V and J ends, which lost 5 bases and 3 bases, there was a span of 15 bases. The CDR3 nucleotides read TGCAGTGCTCACGGGAGAGTGGGAACAGATACGCAGTATTTT. Translation: CSAHGRVGTDTQYF.

This clonotype was counted a few times. The chain employs TRBV20-1 and TRBJ1-2; possible D gene TRBD1, 6 bases. Trimming left V 4 bases short and J 4 bases short, with 10 bases between. CDR1 DFQATT and CDR2 SNEGSKA come from the germline V gene (reference sequence). This CDR3 region has 12 residues. This CDR3 is CSAKGQTYGYTF. CDR3 coding DNA: TGCAGTGCTAAAGGACAGACCTATGGCTACACCTTC.

This clonotype was counted many times. The chain carries TRBV28 and TRBJ2-7, with 9 bases lining up with TRBD1. Germline assignment: CDR1 MDHEN and CDR2 SYDVKM. V lost 6 bases, J lost 5 bases, and 5 bases stayed unmatched. This CDR3 comprises 13 residues. CDR3 amino acids: CASRRTGVNEQYF. Here the CDR3 DNA reads TGTGCCAGCAGGCGGACAGGGGTAAACGAGCAGTACTTC.

The CDR3 here is CSVESQVSYNEQFF. The CDR3 DNA reads TGCAGCGTTGAATCTCAGGTATCCTACAATGAGCAGTTCTTC. The rearrangement links TRBV29-1 to TRBJ2-1; no clear D. Trimming cost V 2 bases and J 1 base, with 9 bases left between them. CDR1 and CDR2 from the germline V gene are SQVTM and ANQGSEA. The CDR3 extends over 14 amino acids.

Comments on this clonotype: A much larger clone differs from this one at a single base, so this may be a read error. CDR3 residues: CANSSTTSGKNYNEQFF. CDR3 in DNA: TGTGCCAACAGTTCGACAACTAGCGGGAAAAACTACAATGAGCAGTTCTTC. The chain carries TRBV3-1 and TRBJ2-1, with 10 nucleotides matching TRBD2. Germline assignment: CDR1 LGHDT and CDR2 YNNKEL (reference sequence). The length of the CDR3 is 17 residues. Germline trimming cut 10 bases from V and 3 bases from J; bases unmatched to any gene: 15.

This clonotype was counted at least ten times. The chain couples TRBV29-1 to TRBJ2-3; D gene uncertain. V was clipped by 2 bases and J by 3 bases, with 9 bases between them. The germline gives CDR1 SQVTM, CDR2 ANQGSEA. The CDR3 runs to 13 residues. CDR3 sequence (DNA): TGCAGCGTTGAAAACAGCAAGACAGATACGCAGTATTTT. It encodes CSVENSKTDTQYF.

There are many counts of this clonotype. J is TRBJ2-2 and V is TRBV2; D is perhaps TRBD1 (6 bases). Trimming took 1 base from V and 6 from J, leaving 9 bases between them. The V gene's germline CDR1 is SNHLY and CDR2 FYNNEI. CDR3 length: 14 amino acids. The CDR3 loop is CASSEDRVPGELFF. In nucleotides, the CDR3 is TGTGCCAGCAGTGAAGACAGGGTCCCCGGGGAGCTGTTTTTT.

This clonotype has ten or more counts. The CDR3 DNA reads as TGTGCCAGCAGTCAGGGTCGGGAGCAGTACTTC. Translating gives CASSQGREQYF. V usage is TRBV27 and J usage is TRBJ2-7; a possible D gene is TRBD1 (5 bases). The V end lost 5 bases, the J end lost 7 bases, and 9 bases lay between the germline ends. The V gene's germline CDR1 is MNHEY and CDR2 SMNVEV (reference sequence). The CDR3 length is 11 residues.

V gene TRBV7-9 combines with J gene TRBJ2-7, with 8 bases identical to TRBD2. The CDR3 runs to 15 residues. J lost 1 base, V lost 3 bases, and 5 bases had no gene match. Looked up from germline, CDR1 is SEHNR and CDR2 is FQNEAQ (reference sequence). The CDR3, as DNA: TGTGCCAGCAGCTTCAGCGGGAGAGAATCCTACGAGCAGTACTTC. It encodes CASSFSGRESYEQYF. Based on the CDR3 plus reference TRBV7-9 and TRBJ2-7, the full variable domain is DTGVSQNPRHKITKRGQNVTFRCDPISEHNRLYWYRQTLGQGPEFLTYFQNEAQLEKSRLLSDRFSAERPKGSFSTLEIQRTEQGDSAMYLCASSFSGRESYEQYFGPGTRLTVT.

The gene calls are TRBV9 and TRBJ2-3, with TRBD1 matching 8 bases. CDR3 length: 16 residues. V was pared by 4 bases and J by 6 bases, with 13 bases of the junction left unmatched. CDR1 and CDR2 from the germline V gene are SGDLS and YYNGEE. The CDR3 nucleotides read TGTGCCAGCAGCCCTCACTCCGGGACAGGAGGGGATACGCAGTATTTT. It translates to CASSPHSGTGGDTQYF.

The V and J genes are TRBV29-1 and TRBJ1-1; the D gene is possibly TRBD1 (6 bases). Germline-derived CDR1 and CDR2 are SQVTM and ANQGSEA. V dropped 7 bases and J dropped 4 bases, with 13 bases sitting between them. The CDR3 runs 12 residues. The CDR3, as DNA: TGCAGCGGAAAACAGGGCGGCACTGAAGCTTTCTTT. Encoded protein: CSGKQGGTEAFF.

A few counts support this clonotype. V usage is TRBV5-1 and J usage is TRBJ1-1; TRBD1 agrees at 7 bases. Germline V gene sequence: CDR1 SGHRS, CDR2 YFSETQ. The CDR3 has 15 residues. Trimming took 3 bases from V and 1 from J; bases not matched to a gene: 6. CDR3 in DNA: TGCGCCAGCAGCTCTCGGACAGGATCGAACACTGAAGCTTTCTTT. This translates into CASSSRTGSNTEAFF.

In its sample, this clonotype was seen a few times. The J gene is TRBJ2-3, the V gene TRBV12-3 or TRBV12-4, with 8 positions matching TRBD2. V lost 5 bases to trimming and J lost 9 bases; unmatched junction nucleotides: 7. The CDR3 has 13 residues. The CDR3 sequence: CASSPGGWGTQYF. DNA of the CDR3: TGTGCCAGCAGTCCGGGGGGGTGGGGCACGCAGTATTTT.

This clonotype occurred a few times. The rearrangement joins TRBV5-5 to TRBJ1-3; 7 bases agree with TRBD1. CDR1 and CDR2 (germline): SGHKS, YYEKEE (reference sequence). Trimming removed 6 bases from V and 8 bases from J; junction bases left unmatched: 8. The CDR3 consists of 13 residues. The CDR3, as DNA: TGTGCCAGCAACACAGGGGATCTAGACACCATATATTTT. This gives the protein CASNTGDLDTIYF. The full variable domain, in which reference TRBV5-5 and TRBJ1-3 provide the parts outside the CDR3, is DAGVTQSPTHLIKTRGQQVTLRCSPISGHKSVSWYQQVLGQGPQFIFQYYEKEERGRGNFPDRFSARQFPNYSSELNVNALLLGDSALYLCASNTGDLDTIYFGEGSWLTVV.

This clonotype was seen more than once but under ten times. CDR3 nucleotide sequence: TGTGCCAGCAGCGTCGGGACAGGGGTTGGAATGAACACTGAAGCTTTCTTT. This sequence encodes CASSVGTGVGMNTEAFF. V gene TRBV9 combines with J gene TRBJ1-1, with 10 bases aligning to TRBD1. From germline, CDR1 is SGDLS and CDR2 YYNGEE. The CDR3 is 17 amino acids. J gave up 0 bases and V 2 bases, and 7 bases lay outside the gene matches.

There are many counts of this clonotype. The V gene is TRBV20-1, the J gene TRBJ1-2, with a possible D match to TRBD1 (6 bases). Germline values: CDR1 DFQATT, CDR2 SNEGSKA (reference sequence). V lost 0 bases and J lost 7, with 15 bases in between. The CDR3 covers 14 residues. CDR3 sequence: CSARETGTYSGYTF. The CDR3 nucleotides read TGCAGTGCTAGAGAGACCGGGACATATAGTGGCTACACCTTC.

Only a few counts were recorded for this clonotype. The rearrangement joins TRBV9 to TRBJ2-1, with D possibly TRBD2 on 5 matching bases. The CDR3 is made up of 15 amino acids. V shed 0 bases and J shed 1 base, with 8 bases lying between them. Germline V gene sequence: CDR1 SGDLS, CDR2 YYNGEE. This CDR3 reads CASSVVGLSYNEQFF. CDR3 nucleotide sequence: TGTGCCAGCAGCGTAGTAGGACTGTCCTACAATGAGCAGTTCTTC.